Each of the 10 T cell receptor beta chains below was sequenced from the same sample in a study of blood T cell repertoires in COVID-19. The protocol was immunoSEQ multiplex PCR, while the TCRdb copy is restricted to in-frame clones and leaves out a portion. The sample shows about 230,000 clones, around 83% of them seen only once. Sequenced input: peripheral blood. The receptor set was obtained from a woman in her forties or fifties with acute or convalescent COVID-19.

V is TRBV24-1 and J is TRBJ1-2; unclear D gene. Germline V gene data show CDR1 as KGHDR and CDR2 as SFDVKD. V dropped 2 bases and J dropped 8 bases, with 11 bases sitting between them. The CDR3 runs 13 residues. The CDR3 nucleotides read TGTGCCACCAGTGATTGGAGGGTGGGAGGCTACACCTTC. This encodes CATSDWRVGGYTF.

The sample holds one count of this clone. The chain links TRBV18 to TRBJ1-4, with D unclear. The CDR3 covers 13 residues. The germline CDR1 and CDR2 sequences are KGHSH and LQKENI. V dropped 0 bases and J dropped 5 bases, with 4 bases sitting between them. For the CDR3, the DNA is TGTGCCAGCTCACCACCTACAAATGAAAAACTGTTTTTT. Protein product: CASSPPTNEKLFF.

CDR3 sequence reads: CASSLDGTSGAQETQYF. CDR3 DNA sequence: TGCGCCAGCAGCTTGGACGGGACTAGCGGAGCTCAAGAGACCCAGTACTTC. J is TRBJ2-5 and V is TRBV5-1; 11 bases align to TRBD2. Unmatched junction bases numbered 6, after V lost 0 bases and J lost 2 bases. The CDR3 is 17 residues long. CDR1 SGHRS and CDR2 YFSETQ come from the germline V gene. Based on the CDR3 plus reference TRBV5-1 and TRBJ2-5, the full variable domain is KAGVTQTPRYLIKTRGQQVTLSCSPISGHRSVSWYQQTPGQGLQFLFEYFSETQRNKGNFPGRFSGRQFSNSRSEMNVSTLELGDSALYLCASSLDGTSGAQETQYFGPGTRLLVL.

DNA for the CDR3: TGTGCCAGCAGTTACGACACTGACACCGGGGAGCTGTTTTTT. It translates to CASSYDTDTGELFF. The chain is built from TRBV6-5 and TRBJ2-2; D not certain. V shed 2 bases and J shed 3 bases, with 7 bases lying between them. CDR3 length equals 14 residues. Germline values: CDR1 MNHEY, CDR2 SVGAGI.

This clone was seen only a few times. The chain has TRBV12-1 and TRBJ2-1; the tabulated D call, TRBD2, remains unverified against the DNA. TRBV12-1 is a pseudogene. The CDR3 totals 16 residues. The CDR3 protein is CASSFVLAGHYNEQFF. DNA of the CDR3: TGTGCCAGCAGCTTTGTACTAGCGGGACACTACAATGAGCAGTTCTTC.

For this clone: This sample also contains other DNA sequences that code for the same CDR3. The CDR3 coding sequence is TGTGCCAGCAGTTACCGCGGACAGAACACTGAAGCTTTCTTT. It encodes CASSYRGQNTEAFF. The rearrangement links TRBV6-5 to TRBJ1-1; tentatively, D is TRBD1 (5 bases). V was clipped by 2 bases and J by 1 base, with 8 bases between them. Germline CDR1 and CDR2: MNHEY and SVGAGI. The CDR3 sequence is 14 residues long.

The chain joins TRBV19 to TRBJ1-5; tentatively, D is TRBD1 (5 bases). Trimming took 6 bases from V and 2 from J, leaving 17 bases between them. The CDR3 spans 16 residues. Germline CDR1 LNHDA, CDR2 SQIVND (reference sequence). The CDR3 nucleotides are TGTGCCAGTAGCGTGTCGGGGGGACCTGGCAATCAGCCCCAGCATTTT. Protein: CASSVSGGPGNQPQHF.

This chain uses TRBV24-1 with TRBJ2-2; D might be TRBD1 (6 bases). Germline V gene sequence: CDR1 KGHDR, CDR2 SFDVKD. Deletions cut 5 bases from V and 5 bases from J, with 11 bases between. The CDR3 runs 14 residues. As DNA, the CDR3 is TGTGCCACCAGTGCCCAGGGGCGAACCGGGGAGCTGTTTTTT. As protein: CATSAQGRTGELFF.

V gene TRBV7-2 combines with J gene TRBJ1-3, with 7 bases fitting TRBD1. CDR1 is SGHTA and CDR2 is FQGNSA in the germline V gene. This CDR3 is built from 15 residues. J lost 4 bases, V lost 5 bases, and 8 bases had no gene match. The CDR3 is CASSPGGNVGNTIYF. For the CDR3, the DNA is TGTGCCAGCAGCCCAGGGGGGAACGTCGGAAACACCATATATTTT.

The gene calls are TRBV5-5 and TRBJ1-2; D remains ambiguous. The V and J ends lost 0 bases and 4 bases respectively, with 10 bases between them. Germline values: CDR1 SGHKS, CDR2 YYEKEE (reference sequence). The CDR3 extends over 14 amino acids. The CDR3, as DNA: TGTGCCAGCAGCTTGGTAGCGACGGGCTATGGCTACACCTTC. Protein: CASSLVATGYGYTF.